This T cell receptor (beta chain) was recorded in a study of T cells in Graves' hyperthyroidism and ophthalmopathy. Findings and caveats of the study: It was a median around seven months before onset that the model predicted ophthalmopathy.

Template material for amplifying TCR beta CDR3 regions consisted of RNA transcripts. The HTBI primer set drove a first-round RT-PCR of the TCR CDR3. One entry per CDR3 protein results from TCRdb running MiXCR on the multiplex PCR reads. The table shows about 590,000 distinct CDR3 sequences, with 13% to 15% occurring only once. V lost 5 bases, J lost 1 base, and 11 bases lay in between. In germline, CDR1 is SEHNR, CDR2 FQNEAQ (reference sequence). CDR3 length: 14 residues. This clonotype was found many times. Its antigen is unidentified. The TCR was taken from a woman aged 18-30 years with Graves' ophthalmopathy. The chain recombines TRBV7-9 with TRBJ1-1; the D is unclear. Material: blood. CDR3 region: CASSLWTENTEAFF. The CDR3 DNA follows: TGTGCCAGCAGCCTATGGACGGAGAACACTGAAGCTTTCTTT.